These 13 T cell receptor beta chains share one sample of origin, sequenced in a study of T cells after somatic rescue of genetic block. The protocol was immunoSEQ multiplex PCR, while the TCRdb copy is restricted to in-frame clones and leaves out a portion. The sample has about 67,000 clones; 92% are singletons. The sequenced sample consisted of peripheral blood mononuclear cells (PBMCs). These receptors originate from a man aged 35-49 years.

V gene TRBV6-5 combines with J gene TRBJ1-2, with TRBD1 as a possible D gene (6 bases). This CDR3 is built from 15 residues. The germline V gene encodes CDR1 MNHEY and CDR2 SVGAGI. V lost 5 bases, J lost 8 bases, and 21 bases lay in between. This CDR3 is CASSPSGHTTRGYTF. In nucleotides, the CDR3 is TGTGCCAGCAGTCCCTCGGGACATACCACGCGGGGCTACACCTTC.

V and J are TRBV27 and TRBJ2-1; D is undetermined. V lost 4 bases to trimming and J lost 7 bases, with 8 bases between them. The CDR3 runs to 12 residues. Germline V gene sequence: CDR1 MNHEY, CDR2 SMNVEV (reference sequence). The CDR3 loop reads CASSYLGNEQFF. DNA for the CDR3: TGTGCCAGCAGTTACCTAGGGAATGAGCAGTTCTTC.

This clone has only a few counts. The chain has TRBV18 and TRBJ1-1, with 10 bases identical to TRBD1. The CDR3 is made up of 14 amino acids. V gave up 3 bases and J gave up 4 bases; unmatched junction bases: 2. CDR1 and CDR2 (germline): KGHSH, LQKENI. The CDR3 here is CASSPGQGSTEAFF. For the CDR3, the DNA is TGTGCCAGCTCACCGGGACAGGGGAGCACTGAAGCTTTCTTT.

This chain joins TRBV10-3 and TRBJ2-3, with D possibly matching TRBD1 (5 bases). V lost 1 base to trimming and J lost 6 bases, with 14 bases between them. Germline CDR1 and CDR2: ENHRY and SYGVKD. This CDR3 comprises 15 residues. The CDR3, as DNA: TGTGCCATCAGTGAGTACCAGGGAACCTCGGATACGCAGTATTTT. It is translated as CAISEYQGTSDTQYF.

This rearrangement joins TRBV4-1 to TRBJ1-2; no definite D call. CDR3 length equals 16 residues. Trimming left V 1 base short and J 6 bases short, with 18 bases between. Germline V gene data show CDR1 as MGHRA and CDR2 as YSYEKL. CDR3 region: CASSQVGNNLKDGYTF. The DNA of the CDR3 is TGCGCCAGCAGCCAAGTAGGGAACAACTTGAAAGATGGCTACACCTTC.

This chain connects TRBV18 to TRBJ2-7; 8 bases line up with TRBD1. The V gene end was trimmed by 3 bases and the J gene end by 6 bases; junction bases not matched to a gene: 10. This CDR3 comprises 15 residues. The germline V gene has CDR1 KGHSH and CDR2 LQKENI. The DNA for the CDR3 is TGTGCCAGCTCACCTATACAGGGGGAAGAGGCCGAGCAGTACTTC. Amino acid sequence: CASSPIQGEEAEQYF. Together with reference TRBV18 and TRBJ2-7, the CDR3 gives the full variable domain: NAGVMQNPRHLVRRRGQEARLRCSPMKGHSHVYWYRQLPEEGLKFMVYLQKENIIDESGMPKERFSAEFPKEGPSILRIQQVVRGDSAAYFCASSPIQGEEAEQYFGPGTRLTVT.

The V call is TRBV7-2, the J call TRBJ1-5; D might be TRBD1 (6 bases). CDR1 is SGHTA, CDR2 FQGNSA, per germline. Trimming removed 1 base at V and 7 bases at J, with 14 bases between. The CDR3 is 15 residues long. CDR3 sequence (DNA): TGTGCCAGCAGCTTAGGGACGGCCGACAGGCAGCCCCAGCATTTT. It encodes CASSLGTADRQPQHF.

Remarks on this clone: One end of the junction is discordant with germline, which a read error may explain. The chain combines TRBV2 with TRBJ2-1; the D gene could be TRBD1 or TRBD2 (5 bases each). Germline CDR1 is SNHLY and CDR2 is FYNNEI. The CDR3 runs to 13 residues. This chain's CDR3 is CASRDRNYNEQFF. CDR3 bases: TGTGCAAGCAGGGACCGAAACTACAATGAGCAGTTCTTC.

The chain recombines TRBV7-2 with TRBJ2-4; 7 bases are a match to TRBD2. Losses at the gene ends were 5 bases for V and 1 base for J; bases not matched to a gene: 14. The germline V gene has CDR1 SGHTA and CDR2 FQGNSA. The CDR3 loop spans 18 amino acids. The CDR3 region is CASSQGGVLGRAKNIQYF. DNA of the CDR3: TGTGCCAGCAGCCAAGGAGGTGTGCTCGGGAGGGCCAAAAACATTCAGTACTTC.

The CDR3 protein is CASRKPTSGGNQETQYF. The CDR3 region has the DNA TGTGCCAGCAGGAAACCGACTAGCGGGGGAAACCAAGAGACCCAGTACTTC. The rearrangement links TRBV2 to TRBJ2-5; 12 bases are shared with TRBD2. V gave up 6 bases and J gave up 0 bases; unmatched junction bases: 8. Germline V CDR1 and CDR2: SNHLY, FYNNEI. There are 17 residues in the CDR3.

The V gene is TRBV4-3, the J gene TRBJ2-5; 7 positions agree with TRBD2. There are 18 residues in the CDR3. CDR1 LGHNA and CDR2 YSLEER come from the germline V gene. V lost 4 bases and J lost 2; bases outside the gene matches: 16. In nucleotides, the CDR3 is TGCGCCAGCAGCCCACAACCCATGGCGCCTAGCGGACAAGAGACCCAGTACTTC. It encodes CASSPQPMAPSGQETQYF.

The rearrangement uses TRBV7-9 and TRBJ2-7; D remains unclear. The germline V gene has CDR1 SEHNR and CDR2 FQNEAQ (reference sequence). V lost 3 bases, J lost 2 bases, and 5 bases lay in between. The CDR3 is 12 residues long. The CDR3: CASSFSTYEQYF. CDR3 nucleotides: TGTGCCAGCAGCTTCTCGACCTACGAGCAGTACTTC.

This chain's CDR3 is CASSLGRLNTEAFF. The DNA for the CDR3 is TGTGCCAGCAGTTTGGGCAGGTTGAACACTGAAGCTTTCTTT. J is TRBJ1-1 and V is TRBV6-5; D ambiguous. The CDR3 consists of 14 residues. The V and J ends lost 4 bases and 0 bases respectively, with 9 bases between them. The germline CDR1 and CDR2 sequences are MNHEY and SVGAGI.